A selection of T cell receptor beta chains follows, all from one sample in a study of T-cell reconstitution after alpha-beta-depleted transplantation in children. MiXCR, applied by TCRdb to the PCR reads, yields one record per CDR3 protein. This table holds some 200,000 distinct CDR3 sequences, roughly 15% found once. Source: PBMCs from the stem cell graft donor, taken from the stem cell graft. All receptors come from a human donor who donated a stem cell graft to a child with acute lymphoblastic leukemia. The CDR3 runs from the conserved cysteine through the conserved F or W. The D gene is left open where the match is weak. Size tells how often a clone was seen (once, few, many) or the class of an expanded clone, and some rows leave it out.

v_gene	abundance	d_gene	j_gene	CDR3aa	CDR3nt
TRBV10-3	many	NA	TRBJ2-5	CAISEKETQYF	TGTGCCATCAGTGAGAAGGAGACCCAGTACTTC
TRBV18	many	NA	TRBJ1-2	CASSNRDHGYGYTF	TGTGCCAGCTCTAACAGGGATCATGGCTATGGCTACACCTTC
TRBV5-1	many	NA	TRBJ2-7	CASSTRDGTYEQYF	TGCGCCAGCAGCACCAGGGACGGGACCTACGAGCAGTACTTC
TRBV5-1	many	TRBD2	TRBJ2-5	CASSQTSGREETQYF	TGCGCCAGCAGCCAAACTAGCGGGAGGGAAGAGACCCAGTACTTC
TRBV7-9	many	NA	TRBJ2-5	CASSLIDRTGETQYF	TGTGCCAGCAGCTTAATCGACAGAACAGGGGAGACCCAGTACTTC
TRBV5-1	few	TRBD1	TRBJ2-6	CASSSASSGGLLSGANVLTF	TGCGCCAGCAGCTCCGCATCGTCAGGGGGCCTACTCTCTGGGGCCAACGTCCTGACTTTC
TRBV10-2	many	TRBD1	TRBJ2-2	CASRGTGNTGELFF	TGCGCCAGCAGAGGGACAGGGAACACCGGGGAGCTGTTTTTT
TRBV12-3/TRBV12-4	many	NA	TRBJ2-3	CASSFLRGADTQYF	TGTGCCAGCAGTTTCCTTCGGGGAGCAGATACGCAGTATTTT
TRBV24-1	few	TRBD1	TRBJ2-5	CATSDLTGGETQYF	TGTGCCACCAGTGATCTGACAGGGGGCGAGACCCAGTACTTC
TRBV6-5	NA	TRBD2	TRBJ2-4	CASSYGRAKNSQYF	TGTGCCAGCAGTTACGGGAGGGCCAAAAACAGTCAGTACTTC
TRBV20-1	medium-sized	TRBD1	TRBJ2-2	CSARRTGGQTGELFF	TGCAGTGCTAGGCGCACAGGGGGACAGACCGGGGAGCTGTTTTTT
TRBV23-1	once	TRBD1	TRBJ1-1	CASRHFRDRGQNTEAFF	TGCGCCAGCAGACACTTCCGGGACAGGGGCCAGAACACTGAAGCTTTCTTT
TRBV7-9	few	TRBD2	TRBJ2-7	CASSFRGLATSYEQYF	TGTGCCAGCAGCTTTAGGGGACTAGCGACCTCCTACGAGCAGTACTTC
TRBV10-3	NA	TRBD1	TRBJ2-5	CAIARTGEETQYF	TGTGCCATCGCCCGGACAGGGGAAGAGACCCAGTACTTC
TRBV7-8	few	NA	TRBJ2-7	CASSPVRASYEQYF	TGTGCCAGCAGCCCAGTACGGGCCTCCTACGAGCAGTACTTC
TRBV10-1	many	TRBD1	TRBJ1-1	CASSGQGYTEAFF	TGCGCCAGCAGTGGACAGGGGTACACTGAAGCTTTCTTT
TRBV5-6	once	NA	TRBJ2-3	CASSPMRGGTDTQYF	TGTGCCAGCAGTCCCATGAGAGGGGGCACAGATACGCAGTATTTT
TRBV30	NA	NA	TRBJ2-2	CAWRGHFTGELFF	TGTGCCTGGAGAGGACATTTCACCGGGGAGCTGTTTTTT
TRBV29-1	many	NA	TRBJ2-5	CSVALGQETQYF	TGCAGCGTTGCACTAGGGCAAGAGACCCAGTACTTC
TRBV20-1	many	NA	TRBJ2-5	CSTIRASGVRETQYF	TGCAGTACTATACGAGCCAGCGGAGTTCGGGAGACCCAGTACTTC
TRBV12-3/TRBV12-4	many	NA	TRBJ1-4	CASSKGPTNEKLFF	TGTGCCAGCAGCAAGGGACCAACTAATGAAAAACTGTTTTTT
TRBV4-1	NA	TRBD2	TRBJ2-1	CASSRTPGTSGSKEQFF	TGCGCCAGCAGCCGCACCCCCGGGACTAGCGGGAGTAAGGAGCAGTTCTTC
TRBV7-6	many	NA	TRBJ2-7	CASSFQAESEQYF	TGTGCCAGCAGCTTCCAAGCTGAATCCGAGCAGTACTTC
TRBV20-1	many	NA	TRBJ1-4	CSATKYRTYNEKLFF	TGCAGTGCTACTAAGTATAGGACGTATAATGAAAAACTGTTTTTT
TRBV27	many	NA	TRBJ2-3	CASSLRDSSTDTQYF	TGTGCCAGCAGTCTGAGGGATTCTAGCACAGATACGCAGTATTTT
TRBV14	many	NA	TRBJ2-2	CASSQAWEEAGELFF	TGTGCCAGCAGCCAAGCCTGGGAGGAGGCCGGGGAGCTGTTTTTT
TRBV29-1	many	NA	TRBJ1-5	CSVRQWGPNQPQHF	TGCAGCGTCCGCCAATGGGGTCCCAATCAGCCCCAGCATTTT
TRBV29-1	few	TRBD2	TRBJ2-3	CSVGLAGERTDTQYF	TGCAGCGTTGGACTAGCGGGAGAACGCACAGATACGCAGTATTTT
TRBV2	NA	NA	TRBJ2-3	CASSEAGESTQYF	TGTGCCAGCAGTGAAGCGGGGGAGAGTACGCAGTATTTT
TRBV11-2	many	NA	TRBJ1-1	CASSRMLGLRNTEAFF	TGTGCCAGCAGCCGGATGCTCGGACTCAGGAACACTGAAGCTTTCTTT
TRBV6-1	NA	TRBD2	TRBJ2-1	CASSPSAGESYNEQFF	TGTGCCAGCAGTCCCTCAGCGGGAGAGTCCTACAATGAGCAGTTCTTC
TRBV4-1	many	NA	TRBJ2-2	CASSPAQTGELFF	TGCGCCAGCAGCCCCGCTCAAACCGGGGAGCTGTTTTTT
TRBV20-1	few	TRBD1	TRBJ2-4	CSARRQGENIQYF	TGCAGTGCTAGAAGACAGGGAGAAAACATTCAGTACTTC
TRBV12-3/TRBV12-4	many	TRBD2	TRBJ2-1	CASSPPSGSHNEQFF	TGTGCCAGCAGCCCCCCTAGCGGGAGTCACAATGAGCAGTTCTTC
TRBV6-4	many	TRBD2	TRBJ2-1	CASSLSGRGSYNEQFF	TGTGCCAGCAGTTTAAGCGGGAGGGGCTCCTACAATGAGCAGTTCTTC